Below, 22 T cell receptor beta chains from the same sample are listed, as sequenced in a study of read filtering for tumor transcriptome and immune sequencing. This library used roughly 400 ng RNA and molecular barcoded adaptors spanning alpha/delta and beta/gamma chains. TCRdb analysed the reads with MiXCR anew, one entry per CDR3 protein. The table has roughly 38,000 distinct CDR3 sequences, 10% to 15% seen once. The sequencing input was a population of CD138-negative cells sorted from bone marrow. These receptor sequences come from a donor aged 40 or over with multiple myeloma.

This sequence joins TRBV3-1 and TRBJ2-1; D gene uncertain. The CDR3 extends over 14 amino acids. Trimming took off 4 bases at V and 0 bases at J, with 7 bases between the two ends. Germline CDR1 is LGHDT and CDR2 is YNNKEL (reference sequence). CDR3 loop: CASSRSASYNEQFF. The CDR3 DNA is TGTGCCAGCAGCCGGAGCGCCTCCTACAATGAGCAGTTCTTC.

This clonotype occurred many times. The chain recombines TRBV20-1 with TRBJ2-2, with 7 positions matching TRBD2. The germline CDR1 and CDR2 sequences are DFQATT and SNEGSKA (reference sequence). The length of the CDR3 is 13 residues. Trimming cost V 5 bases and J 1 base; bases outside gene matches: 1. The CDR3 reads CSAASGNTGELFF. As DNA, the CDR3 is TGCAGTGCTGCTAGCGGGAACACCGGGGAGCTGTTTTTT.

Comment on this clonotype: The likely explanation is a read error, given a far larger clone one base away. The V gene is TRBV28, the J gene TRBJ2-1; 7 nucleotides match TRBD1. The CDR3 extends over 17 amino acids. V dropped 4 bases and J dropped 10; count of bases not matched to a gene: 19. CDR1 is MDHEN and CDR2 is SYDVKM in the germline V gene. The CDR3 DNA sequence: TGTGCCAGCAGTTCTCTCATCCGGGACAGTAATCCCTACGAGCAGTTCTTC. It specifies CASSSLIRDSNPYEQFF.

This clonotype was counted ten times or more. The V gene is TRBV28, the J gene TRBJ1-2; TRBD1 matches at 7 bases. CDR1 and CDR2 (germline): MDHEN, SYDVKM. J gave up 13 bases and V 7 bases, and 9 bases lay outside the gene matches. CDR3 length: 11 residues. CDR3 in amino acids: CASKWTGGATF. CDR3 DNA: TGTGCCAGCAAATGGACAGGAGGAGCCACCTTC.

This clonotype occurred many times. The chain is built from TRBV6-5 and TRBJ2-7; 11 bases are shared with TRBD1. Germline CDR1 reads MNHEY; CDR2 reads SVGAGI. The CDR3 sequence is 15 residues long. Losses at the gene ends were 2 bases for V and 4 bases for J; bases not matched to a gene: 4. The CDR3 reads CASSYVGTGGYEQYF. For the CDR3, the DNA is TGTGCCAGCAGTTACGTCGGGACAGGGGGTTACGAGCAGTACTTC.

In its sample, this clonotype was seen a few times. The chain is built from TRBV28 and TRBJ2-7; no firm D call. The CDR3 length is 13 residues. Per germline, CDR1 MDHEN and CDR2 SYDVKM. Between the trimmed V and J ends, which lost 2 bases and 4 bases, there was a span of 9 bases. CDR3 nucleotide sequence: TGTGCCAGCAGTTTACGCATATTATACGAGCAGTACTTC. The encoded protein is CASSLRILYEQYF. The whole variable domain, filled in from reference TRBV28 and TRBJ2-7, reads DVKVTQSSRYLVKRTGEKVFLECVQDMDHENMFWYRQDPGLGLRLIYFSYDVKMKEKGDIPEGYSVSREKKERFSLILESASTNQTSMYLCASSLRILYEQYFGPGTRLTVT.

This clonotype came up many times. This sequence joins TRBV29-1 and TRBJ2-7; 7 bases line up with TRBD1. Trimming removed 6 bases from V and 6 bases from J; junction bases left unmatched: 8. Germline values: CDR1 SQVTM, CDR2 ANQGSEA. CDR3 length: 12 amino acids. The CDR3 DNA reads TGCAGCGTGAGAGACAGGGAGTTCGAGCAGTACTTC. This sequence encodes CSVRDREFEQYF.

This clonotype has a count of ten or more. This chain connects TRBV5-1 to TRBJ2-7; TRBD1 aligns across 7 bases. Per the germline V gene, CDR1 is SGHRS and CDR2 is YFSETQ. J was trimmed by 4 bases and V by 2 bases; bases with no gene match: 6. This CDR3 has 14 amino acids. The CDR3 is CASSLGTARYEQYF. As DNA, the CDR3 is TGCGCCAGCAGCTTAGGGACAGCAAGATACGAGCAGTACTTC.

Worth noting for this clonotype: Possible read error: a much larger clone is one base away. The chain carries TRBV6-1 and TRBJ2-1; D possibly corresponds to TRBD2 (5 bases). CDR3 size: 17 residues. The germline gives CDR1 MNHNS, CDR2 SASEGT. V was cut by 0 bases and J by 0 bases, with 12 bases left in between. DNA of the CDR3: TGTGCCAGCAGTGAAGCACGAACTAGGACCTCCTACAATGAGCAGTTCTTC. Protein sequence: CASSEARTRTSYNEQFF.

This clonotype has more than one count but fewer than ten. The chain links TRBV24-1 to TRBJ2-3; no clear D. The CDR3 contains 16 residues. Germline V gives CDR1 KGHDR, CDR2 SFDVKD. Trimming took off 1 base at V and 2 bases at J, with 12 bases between the two ends. The CDR3 loop reads CATSDFGGIPTDTQYF. The CDR3 DNA sequence: TGTGCCACCAGTGATTTTGGCGGTATACCCACAGATACGCAGTATTTT.

Ten or more counts support this clonotype. The V call is TRBV29-1, the J call TRBJ2-2; 9 bases are a match to TRBD1. Per the germline V gene, CDR1 is SQVTM and CDR2 is ANQGSEA. J was trimmed by 5 bases and V by 4 bases; bases with no gene match: 8. This CDR3 is 15 amino acids long. CDR3: CSVATGGMGTGELFF. CDR3 in DNA: TGCAGCGTTGCTACAGGGGGCATGGGGACCGGGGAGCTGTTTTTT.

This clonotype was detected many times. The J gene is TRBJ2-3, the V gene TRBV5-1; D perhaps matches TRBD2 (6 bases). Per germline, CDR1 SGHRS and CDR2 YFSETQ. The CDR3 has 14 residues. V lost 9 bases and J lost 2, with 16 bases in between. The DNA of the CDR3 is TGCGCCACTCGAAGGAGGGGAATCACAGATACGCAGTATTTT. It encodes CATRRRGITDTQYF.

Of note for this clonotype: The conserved closing phenylalanine or tryptophan is absent in this CDR3, likely reflecting a read error. The chain employs TRBV7-2 and TRBJ2-7, with 9 nucleotides matching TRBD2. CDR3 length equals 16 residues. Germline V lookup: CDR1 SGHTA, CDR2 FQGNSA. The CDR3 DNA is TGTGCCAGCATCTTAGCATCTAGCGGGATAATCTACGAGCAGTACCTC. It codes for CASILASSGIIYEQYL.

This clonotype was detected many times. The chain carries TRBV27 and TRBJ2-7; D ambiguous. Trimming took 5 bases from V and 0 from J, leaving 14 bases between them. Germline loops: CDR1 MNHEY, CDR2 SMNVEV (reference sequence). This CDR3 region has 15 residues. In DNA, the CDR3 is TGTGCCAGCAGTCAGACTCCTCTGAGCTCCTACGAGCAGTACTTC. Translated, it gives CASSQTPLSSYEQYF.

This clonotype has ten or more counts. The V call is TRBV24-1, the J call TRBJ2-1; 10 bases line up with TRBD1. J lost 3 bases, V lost 4 bases, and 5 bases had no gene match. Germline V gene sequence: CDR1 KGHDR, CDR2 SFDVKD. The CDR3 extends over 16 amino acids. The CDR3 protein is CATSDWDRGSYNEQFF. CDR3 DNA: TGTGCCACCAGTGACTGGGACAGGGGCAGCTACAATGAGCAGTTCTTC.

Worth noting for this clonotype: Just one base apart from a much larger clone, this may be a read error. V gene TRBV27 combines with J gene TRBJ2-5; 10 bases fit TRBD2. The CDR3 runs to 15 residues. Looked up from germline, CDR1 is MNHEY and CDR2 is SMNVEV (reference sequence). V dropped 8 bases and J dropped 5; count of bases not matched to a gene: 11. The CDR3 loop is CASRRTSGIRETQYF. The DNA for the CDR3 is TGTGCCAGCCGTAGAACTAGCGGGATAAGGGAGACCCAGTACTTC.

At least ten counts were recorded for this clonotype. The J gene is TRBJ1-5, the V gene TRBV4-1; unclear D gene. Germline CDR1 and CDR2: MGHRA and YSYEKL. V was shortened by 4 bases and J by 7 bases, with 17 bases between the two germline ends. CDR3 length: 15 residues. In DNA, the CDR3 is TGCGCCAGCAGCCCCACAAGCGCGGGGAACCAGCCCCAGCATTTT. It translates to CASSPTSAGNQPQHF.

This clonotype was seen at least ten times. CDR3 amino acids: CASSPSPWDRGYEQYF. DNA for the CDR3: TGTGCCAGCAGCCCCTCTCCTTGGGACAGGGGTTACGAGCAGTACTTC. V gene TRBV7-2 combines with J gene TRBJ2-7; TRBD1 agrees at 10 bases. Germline CDR1 and CDR2: SGHTA and FQGNSA. V was pared by 5 bases and J by 4 bases, with 11 bases of the junction left unmatched. This CDR3 has 16 amino acids.

This clonotype was counted ten times or more. V is TRBV20-1 and J is TRBJ2-5; TRBD1 matches 9 bases. Germline CDR1 DFQATT, CDR2 SNEGSKA (reference sequence). The CDR3 covers 16 residues. Trimming at V came to 3 bases and at J to 5 bases, leaving 13 bases not matched to a gene. The CDR3 here is CSASLRTGAAVETQYF. The CDR3 nucleotides read TGCAGTGCTAGCTTAAGGACAGGGGCCGCAGTGGAGACCCAGTACTTC.

This clonotype was seen repeatedly, ten times or more. The chain joins TRBV12-3 or TRBV12-4 to TRBJ2-2, with TRBD1 as a possible D gene (7 bases). V was pared by 5 bases and J by 4 bases, with 17 bases between. The CDR3 has 16 amino acids. CDR3 bases: TGTGCCAGCAGTCCCAGGCAGGGGGGTGTCACCGGGGAGCTGTTTTTT. Encoded protein: CASSPRQGGVTGELFF.

At least ten counts were recorded for this clonotype. This chain uses TRBV30 with TRBJ1-5; TRBD1 is a possible D gene (5 bases). Trimming shortened V by 0 bases and J by 4 bases, and 13 bases separated the two germline ends. The CDR3 has 15 residues. Germline lookup yields CDR1 GTSNPN and CDR2 SVGIG (reference sequence). CDR3 coding DNA: TGTGCCTGGAGTGTGGGGAATTGGGGGAATCAGCCCCAGCATTTT. As protein: CAWSVGNWGNQPQHF. Using reference TRBV30 and TRBJ1-5 for the parts outside the CDR3, the full variable domain is SQTIHQWPATLVQPVGSPLSLECTVEGTSNPNLYWYRQAAGRGLQLLFYSVGIGQISSEVPQNLSASRPQDRQFILSSKKLLLSDSGFYLCAWSVGNWGNQPQHFGDGTRLSIL.

This clonotype occurred many times. The rearrangement uses TRBV29-1 and TRBJ2-7, with TRBD2 matching 12 bases. CDR3 length equals 14 residues. J gave up 6 bases and V 7 bases, and 10 bases lay outside the gene matches. CDR1 is SQVTM and CDR2 is ANQGSEA in the germline V gene. The CDR3 DNA is TGCAGCGCCCGCCCGGGACTAGCGGGCCCCGAGCAGTACTTC. As protein: CSARPGLAGPEQYF.